The TCR beta chain described here comes from a study of CD8+ T cells in alopecia areata. General study results and limits: Among the top 100, expanded CD8+ clones, as well as scalp clonality, were significantly decreased by tofacitinib.

Treatment in this sample: oral pan-JAK inhibitor, 5-10 mg twice daily. Cell sorting on a FACSAria was used to separate CD4+ and CD8+ T cells from the PBMCs. As for this clone: Its antigen is unidentified.

This CDR3 region has 13 residues. Germline CDR1 SGHRS, CDR2 YFSETQ. V lost 5 bases to trimming and J lost 1 base, with 9 bases between them. In each case, RNA was isolated and then reverse transcribed into cDNA as the sequencing template. Measured with immunoSEQ multiplex PCR; TCRdb has only the in-frame clones, and not every one. This sample has around 200,000 clones, with 64% found just once. The receptor comes from a human donor with alopecia areata. This sequence joins TRBV5-1 and TRBJ1-1; a possible D gene is TRBD1 (5 bases). Sample: CD4+ T cells sorted from blood, taken at week 4, from a patient treated with tofacitinib. CDR3 DNA sequence: TGCGCCAGCAGGACAGTGGAGAACACTGAAGCTTTCTTT. Amino acid sequence: CASRTVENTEAFF.